The 14 T cell receptor beta chains below were found in one sample sequenced in a study of shared clonotypes between healthy human individuals. Measured with immunoSEQ multiplex PCR; TCRdb has only the in-frame clones, and not every one. The table lists 2 million to 2.5 million clones, over 90% of them singletons. The sequencing input was naive CD4+ T cells from PBMCs. Subset given: CD45RA+ positively selected. The source is a man younger than 35 in good health. Some clones in this sample may be carry-over from other donors' samples.

As to this clone: Other DNA sequences in this sample translate to the same CDR3. V is TRBV9 and J is TRBJ2-1; a weak D match, TRBD2 (5 bases). This CDR3 has 15 amino acids. Per germline, CDR1 SGDLS and CDR2 YYNGEE. Trimming removed 0 bases from V and 0 bases from J, with 7 bases in between. CDR3 bases: TGTGCCAGCAGCGTAGACGGGAACTCCTACAATGAGCAGTTCTTC. Its protein product is CASSVDGNSYNEQFF.

CDR3 loop: CASSVREGIYEQYF. CDR3 DNA sequence: TGTGCCAGCAGTGTCCGGGAGGGCATCTACGAGCAGTACTTC. The V and J genes are TRBV6-1 and TRBJ2-7; 8 positions agree with TRBD2. J was trimmed by 3 bases and V by 4 bases; bases with no gene match: 5. CDR3 length: 14 residues. Germline V CDR1 and CDR2: MNHNS, SASEGT.

About this clone: The sample has other DNA sequences that encode this CDR3 too. The genes are TRBV29-1 and TRBJ2-1; D gene ambiguous. Deletions cut 6 bases from V and 4 bases from J, with 10 bases between. The CDR3 runs to 12 residues. Germline lookup yields CDR1 SQVTM and CDR2 ANQGSEA. CDR3 amino acids: CSVGTLYNEQFF. CDR3 coding DNA: TGCAGCGTGGGCACACTGTACAATGAGCAGTTCTTC.

The genes are TRBV30 and TRBJ2-2, with 10 bases that match TRBD2. The CDR3 spans 13 residues. The germline V gene encodes CDR1 GTSNPN and CDR2 SVGIG (reference sequence). The V gene end was trimmed by 4 bases and the J gene end by 5 bases; junction bases not matched to a gene: 1. CDR3 sequence (DNA): TGTGCCTGGATTAGCGGGAGGACCGGGGAGCTGTTTTTT. This encodes CAWISGRTGELFF.

The chain uses TRBV18 and TRBJ1-2; no firm D call. Germline V gives CDR1 KGHSH, CDR2 LQKENI. The CDR3 totals 16 residues. V was pared by 1 base and J by 3 bases, with 15 bases between. The CDR3 coding sequence is TGTGCCAGCTCACCACAGGGTTCCGCTTCCTACTATGGCTACACCTTC. Protein product: CASSPQGSASYYGYTF.

As to this clone: This specimen includes other DNA sequences encoding the same CDR3. The CDR3 spells CASSRTGSGANVLTF. The CDR3 DNA reads TGTGCCAGCAGTCGGACGGGCTCTGGGGCCAACGTCCTGACTTTC. This chain uses TRBV6-5 with TRBJ2-6; D not certain. CDR1 is MNHEY and CDR2 is SVGAGI in the germline V gene. This CDR3 contains 15 residues. V gave up 5 bases and J gave up 0 bases, with 8 bases separating them.

The CDR3 spells CASSEYSSGNTIYF. The CDR3 DNA follows: TGTGCCAGCAGTGAGTACAGCTCTGGAAACACCATATATTTT. The rearrangement joins TRBV2 to TRBJ1-3; D gene ambiguous. The CDR3 sequence is 14 residues long. Germline V gene lookup returns CDR1 SNHLY and CDR2 FYNNEI. V shed 3 bases and J shed 0 bases, with 6 bases lying between them.

This clone was found once. Within the sample, other DNA sequences also encode this same CDR3. The chain employs TRBV7-2 and TRBJ2-5; D possibly uses TRBD1 or TRBD2 (5 bases each). CDR3 size: 13 residues. The germline CDR1 and CDR2 sequences are SGHTA and FQGNSA. Trimming cost V 5 bases and J 5 bases, with 12 bases left between them. The CDR3, as DNA: TGTGCCAGCAGCCTGAGGGGATTGGAGACCCAGTACTTC. It translates to CASSLRGLETQYF.

This chain joins TRBV15 and TRBJ2-7, with D perhaps TRBD2 (5 bases). Germline loops: CDR1 LNHNV, CDR2 YYDKDF (reference sequence). The CDR3 totals 12 residues. Trimming removed 4 bases from V and 6 bases from J, with 10 bases in between. CDR3 DNA sequence: TGTGCCACCAGCAACAGAGGACTCGAGCAGTACTTC. Protein: CATSNRGLEQYF.

As concerns this clone: At the DNA level, this CDR3 is encoded by other sequences in the same sample as well. The rearrangement links TRBV5-1 to TRBJ1-1; 7 nucleotides match TRBD1. The CDR3 extends over 15 amino acids. V was pared by 3 bases and J by 0 bases, with 5 bases of the junction left unmatched. The germline gives CDR1 SGHRS, CDR2 YFSETQ. The DNA for the CDR3 is TGCGCCAGCAGCTCGGGACAGAACATGAACACTGAAGCTTTCTTT. It codes for CASSSGQNMNTEAFF.

J is TRBJ2-1 and V is TRBV25-1; 13 nucleotides match TRBD2. The CDR3 is made up of 14 amino acids. J gave up 8 bases and V 7 bases, and 5 bases lay outside the gene matches. Germline V gene lookup returns CDR1 MGHDK and CDR2 SYGVNS. CDR3 loop: CASNSGLAGHEQFF. The DNA for the CDR3 is TGTGCCAGCAATTCGGGACTAGCGGGACATGAGCAGTTCTTC.

Note on this clone: Other DNA sequences from this sample encode an identical CDR3 as well. The V call is TRBV28, the J call TRBJ1-1; a weak D match, TRBD1 (5 bases). The germline CDR1 and CDR2 sequences are MDHEN and SYDVKM. This CDR3 has 13 amino acids. V was trimmed by 10 bases and J by 1 base, leaving 13 bases between them. The CDR3 sequence: CATRRGGNTEAFF. The CDR3 region has the DNA TGTGCCACCAGGCGGGGGGGGAACACTGAAGCTTTCTTT.

V gene TRBV29-1 combines with J gene TRBJ2-5; weak D call: TRBD1 (6 bases). Germline CDR1 reads SQVTM; CDR2 reads ANQGSEA. The CDR3 spans 13 residues. V lost 4 bases and J 5 bases, leaving 14 bases between the germline ends. This chain's CDR3 is CSVGLGGGETQYF. In DNA form, the CDR3 reads TGCAGCGTTGGCCTAGGGGGTGGGGAGACCCAGTACTTC.

V usage is TRBV19 and J usage is TRBJ2-3, with D unclear. The CDR3 is 11 amino acids. The germline V gene encodes CDR1 LNHDA and CDR2 SQIVND (reference sequence). Trimming took 10 bases from V and 5 from J, leaving 10 bases between them. In DNA, the CDR3 is TGTGCCACGGGTAATAGAGATACGCAGTATTTT. This translates into CATGNRDTQYF.